This T cell receptor beta chain was profiled in a study of blood T cell repertoires in COVID-19. Generated by immunoSEQ multiplex PCR, the TCRdb table keeps only in-frame clones and is missing some. The sample yields 150,000 to 200,000 clones, approximately 85% seen once. Participant-reported clinical history was the basis for cohort assignment. The germline V gene encodes CDR1 MDHEN and CDR2 SYDVKM. The ends lost 8 bases at V and 5 bases at J; junction bases unmatched: 12. CDR3 length: 15 amino acids. The receptor was derived from a woman aged 18-29 years who had recovered from COVID-19. The sequencing sample was made of PBMCs or T cells enriched from blood (not recorded which). The V call is TRBV28, the J call TRBJ1-5; TRBD1 agrees at 7 bases. CDR3 coding DNA: TGTGCCAGCCTAATGCAGGACAGGCGTTATCAGCCCCAGCATTTT. Its translation: CASLMQDRRYQPQHF.